A single sample is the source of the 4 T cell receptor beta chains below, sequenced in a study of blood T cell repertoires in COVID-19. Only in-frame clones appear in the TCRdb table, and some are missing; sequencing was by immunoSEQ multiplex PCR. The data hold about 200,000 clones, with about 84% observed a single time. Sample: PBMCs or T cells enriched from blood (not recorded which). These receptors were obtained from a man in his forties or fifties with acute COVID-19.

The chain uses TRBV11-2 and TRBJ1-2; unclear D gene. This CDR3 contains 13 residues. With 2 bases removed from V and 2 bases from J, the gap between germline ends came to 6 bases. Germline CDR1 and CDR2: SGHAT and FQNNGV. As DNA, the CDR3 is TGTGCCAGCAGCTTATCCGAGAACTATGGCTACACCTTC. Translation gives CASSLSENYGYTF.

A single count supports this clone. The chain links TRBV19 to TRBJ1-2, with D perhaps TRBD1 (5 bases). From germline, CDR1 is LNHDA and CDR2 SQIVND (reference sequence). Trimming took 7 bases from V and 4 from J, leaving 13 bases between them. The CDR3 extends over 13 amino acids. CDR3: CASNTLGLYGYTF. In nucleotides, the CDR3 is TGTGCCAGTAACACTCTGGGACTCTATGGCTACACCTTC.

V usage is TRBV4-2 and J usage is TRBJ2-1; D might be TRBD2 (6 bases). V was clipped by 4 bases and J by 5 bases, with 21 bases between them. Looked up from germline, CDR1 is LGHNA and CDR2 is YNFKEQ. The CDR3 has 17 amino acids. The CDR3: CASSLRAGSGNNNEQFF. The CDR3 region has the DNA TGTGCCAGCAGCCTCCGGGCGGGGAGCGGAAATAACAATGAGCAGTTCTTC.

The table lists this clone with many counts. The chain links TRBV6-4 to TRBJ2-2; the match to TRBD1 covers 8 bases. Losses at the gene ends were 0 bases for V and 7 bases for J; bases not matched to a gene: 4. The V gene's germline CDR1 is MRHNA and CDR2 SNTAGT. The CDR3 has 15 residues. The CDR3: CASSDSTQGGGELFF. DNA of the CDR3: TGTGCCAGCAGTGACTCGACACAGGGGGGCGGGGAGCTGTTTTTT.